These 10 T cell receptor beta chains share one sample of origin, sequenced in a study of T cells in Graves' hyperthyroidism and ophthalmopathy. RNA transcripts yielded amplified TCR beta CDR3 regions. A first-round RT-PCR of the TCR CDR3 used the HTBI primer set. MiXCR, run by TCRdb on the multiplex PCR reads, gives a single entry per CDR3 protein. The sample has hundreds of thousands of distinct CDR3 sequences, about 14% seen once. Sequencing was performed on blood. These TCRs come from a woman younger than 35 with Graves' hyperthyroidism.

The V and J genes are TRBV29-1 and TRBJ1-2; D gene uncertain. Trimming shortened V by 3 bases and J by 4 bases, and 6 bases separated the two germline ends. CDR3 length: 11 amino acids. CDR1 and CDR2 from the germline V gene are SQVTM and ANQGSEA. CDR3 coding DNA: TGCAGCGTTGAGGCATCCTATGGCTACACCTTC. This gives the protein CSVEASYGYTF. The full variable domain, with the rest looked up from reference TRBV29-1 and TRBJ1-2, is SAVISQKPSRDICQRGTSLTIQCQVDSQVTMMFWYRQQPGQSLTLIATANQGSEATYESGFVIDKFPISRPNLTFSTLTVSNMSPEDSSIYLCSVEASYGYTFGSGTRLTVV.

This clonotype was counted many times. In DNA, the CDR3 is TGTGCCAGCATTTTCGGCGGGAGTACAGATACGCAGTATTTT. Translated, it gives CASIFGGSTDTQYF. The chain joins TRBV6-1 to TRBJ2-3; 7 bases fit TRBD2. This CDR3 is built from 14 residues. Germline V gives CDR1 MNHNS, CDR2 SASEGT. V lost 7 bases and J lost 3; bases outside the gene matches: 7.

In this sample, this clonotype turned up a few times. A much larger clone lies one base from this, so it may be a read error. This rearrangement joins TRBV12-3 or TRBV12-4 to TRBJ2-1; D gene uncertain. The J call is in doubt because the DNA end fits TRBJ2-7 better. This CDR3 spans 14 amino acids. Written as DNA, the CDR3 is TGTGCCAGCAGTTTATCCATCCCCTACAATGAGCAGTACTTC. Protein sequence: CASSLSIPYNEQYF.

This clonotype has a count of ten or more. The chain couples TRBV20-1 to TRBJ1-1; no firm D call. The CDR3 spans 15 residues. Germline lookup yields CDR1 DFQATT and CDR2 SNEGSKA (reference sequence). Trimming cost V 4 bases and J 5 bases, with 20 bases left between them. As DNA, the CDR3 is TGCAGTGCTATTTTAAGGGTGTCGGTACGAACTGAAGCTTTCTTT. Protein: CSAILRVSVRTEAFF.

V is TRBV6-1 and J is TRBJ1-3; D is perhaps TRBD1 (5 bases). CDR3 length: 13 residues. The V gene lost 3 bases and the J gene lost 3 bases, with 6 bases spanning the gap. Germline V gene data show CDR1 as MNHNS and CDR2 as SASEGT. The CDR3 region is CASSDRDGNTIYF. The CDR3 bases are TGTGCCAGCAGTGACAGGGATGGAAACACCATATATTTT.

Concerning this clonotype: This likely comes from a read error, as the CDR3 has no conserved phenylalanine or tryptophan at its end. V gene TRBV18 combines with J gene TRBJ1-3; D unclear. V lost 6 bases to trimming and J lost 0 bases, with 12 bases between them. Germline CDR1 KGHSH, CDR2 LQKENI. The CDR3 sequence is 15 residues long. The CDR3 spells CASSRTGSSGNTIYS. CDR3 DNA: TGTGCCAGCTCGCGGACTGGGAGCTCTGGAAACACCATATATTCT.

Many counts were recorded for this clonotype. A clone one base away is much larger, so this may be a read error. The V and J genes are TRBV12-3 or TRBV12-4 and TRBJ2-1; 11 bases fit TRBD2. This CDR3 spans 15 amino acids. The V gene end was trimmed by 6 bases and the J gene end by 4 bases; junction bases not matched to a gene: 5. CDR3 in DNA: TGTGCCAGCAGGTCCGGGACTAGCGGTTACAATGAGCAGTTCTTC. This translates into CASRSGTSGYNEQFF.

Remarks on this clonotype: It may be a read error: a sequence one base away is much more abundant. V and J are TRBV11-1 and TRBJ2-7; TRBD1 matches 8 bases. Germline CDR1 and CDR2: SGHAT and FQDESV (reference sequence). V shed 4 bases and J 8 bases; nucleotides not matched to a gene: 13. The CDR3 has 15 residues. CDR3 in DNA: TGTGCCAGCAGCTCCCCGGGACAGGCTCAGTACAAGCAGTACTTC. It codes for CASSSPGQAQYKQYF.

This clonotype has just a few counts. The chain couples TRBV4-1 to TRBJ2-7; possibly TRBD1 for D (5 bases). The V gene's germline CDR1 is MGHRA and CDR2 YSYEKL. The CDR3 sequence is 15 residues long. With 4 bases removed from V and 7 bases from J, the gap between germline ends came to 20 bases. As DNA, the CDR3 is TGCGCCAGCAGCCGCCTTTTTGACAGAGCTTGGGAGCAGTACTTC. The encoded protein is CASSRLFDRAWEQYF.

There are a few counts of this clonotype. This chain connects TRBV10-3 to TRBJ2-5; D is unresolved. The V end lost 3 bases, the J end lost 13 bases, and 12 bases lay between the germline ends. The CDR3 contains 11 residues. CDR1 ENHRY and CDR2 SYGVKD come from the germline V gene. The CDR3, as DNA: TGTGCCATCAGTGACCTTTTACGTTCGTACTTC. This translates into CAISDLLRSYF.